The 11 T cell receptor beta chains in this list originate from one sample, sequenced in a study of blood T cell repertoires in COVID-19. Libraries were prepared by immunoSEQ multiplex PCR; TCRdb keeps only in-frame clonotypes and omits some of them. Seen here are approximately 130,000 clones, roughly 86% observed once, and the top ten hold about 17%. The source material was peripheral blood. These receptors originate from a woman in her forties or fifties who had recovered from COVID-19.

The CDR3 DNA sequence: TGTGCCAGCTCACCACCCGACAGAGATCAGCCCCAGCATTTT. This codes for CASSPPDRDQPQHF. The chain couples TRBV18 to TRBJ1-5; a possible D gene is TRBD1 (5 bases). The CDR3 spans 14 residues. The germline gives CDR1 KGHSH, CDR2 LQKENI. V lost 0 bases and J lost 5, with 8 bases in between.

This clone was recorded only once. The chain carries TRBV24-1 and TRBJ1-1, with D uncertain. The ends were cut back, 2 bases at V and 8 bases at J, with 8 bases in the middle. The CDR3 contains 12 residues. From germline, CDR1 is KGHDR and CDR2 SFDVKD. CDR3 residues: CATSDYGQEAFF. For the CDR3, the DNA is TGTGCCACCAGTGATTATGGTCAGGAAGCTTTCTTT.

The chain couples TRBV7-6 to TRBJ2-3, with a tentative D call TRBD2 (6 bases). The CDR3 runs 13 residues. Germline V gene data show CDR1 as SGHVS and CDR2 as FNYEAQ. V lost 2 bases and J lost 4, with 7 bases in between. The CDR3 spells CASSLSGADTQYF. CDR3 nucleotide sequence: TGTGCCAGCAGCTTATCGGGGGCAGATACGCAGTATTTT.

Written as DNA, the CDR3 is TGTGCCAGCAGCTTGTGGACCGGGACAGGGCTTTCCTACGAGCAGTACTTC. Translation gives CASSLWTGTGLSYEQYF. The chain joins TRBV5-5 to TRBJ2-7; 9 nucleotides agree with TRBD1. Germline CDR1 and CDR2: SGHKS and YYEKEE (reference sequence). This CDR3 comprises 17 residues. V shed 1 base, J shed 1 base, and the junction held 9 bases outside the gene matches.

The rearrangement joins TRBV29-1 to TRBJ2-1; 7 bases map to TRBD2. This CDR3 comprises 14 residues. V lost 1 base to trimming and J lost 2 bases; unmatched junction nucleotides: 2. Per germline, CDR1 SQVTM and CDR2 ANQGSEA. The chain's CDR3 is CSVEGGLTYNEQFF. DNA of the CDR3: TGCAGCGTTGAAGGGGGACTAACCTACAATGAGCAGTTCTTC.

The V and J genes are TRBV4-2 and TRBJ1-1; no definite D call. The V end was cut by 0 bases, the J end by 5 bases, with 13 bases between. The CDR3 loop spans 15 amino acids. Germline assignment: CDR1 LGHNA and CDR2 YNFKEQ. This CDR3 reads CASSQEAPLLTEAFF. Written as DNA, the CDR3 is TGTGCCAGCAGCCAAGAAGCACCCCTCCTTACTGAAGCTTTCTTT.

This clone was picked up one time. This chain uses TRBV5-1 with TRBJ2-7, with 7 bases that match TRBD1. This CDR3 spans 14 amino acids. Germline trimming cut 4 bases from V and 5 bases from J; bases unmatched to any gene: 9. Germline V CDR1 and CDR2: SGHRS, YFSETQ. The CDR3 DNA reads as TGCGCCAGCAGCCCAGACAGGGTGGGAGACGAGCAGTACTTC. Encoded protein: CASSPDRVGDEQYF. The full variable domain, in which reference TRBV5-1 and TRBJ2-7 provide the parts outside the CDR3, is KAGVTQTPRYLIKTRGQQVTLSCSPISGHRSVSWYQQTPGQGLQFLFEYFSETQRNKGNFPGRFSGRQFSNSRSEMNVSTLELGDSALYLCASSPDRVGDEQYFGPGTRLTVT.

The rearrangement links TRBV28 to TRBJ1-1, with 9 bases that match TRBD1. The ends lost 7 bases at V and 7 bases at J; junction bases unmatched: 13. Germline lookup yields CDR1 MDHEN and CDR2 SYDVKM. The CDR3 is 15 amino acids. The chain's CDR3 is CASNPPHGTGSEAFF. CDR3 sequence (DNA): TGTGCCAGCAACCCCCCTCACGGGACAGGGAGTGAAGCTTTCTTT.

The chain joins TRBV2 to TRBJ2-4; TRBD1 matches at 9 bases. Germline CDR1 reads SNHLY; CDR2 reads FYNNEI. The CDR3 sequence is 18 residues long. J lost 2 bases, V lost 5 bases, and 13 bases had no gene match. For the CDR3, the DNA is TGTGCCAGCAGTTTAGGACAGGGGTTCCTCTCGTCCAAAAACATTCAGTACTTC. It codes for CASSLGQGFLSSKNIQYF.

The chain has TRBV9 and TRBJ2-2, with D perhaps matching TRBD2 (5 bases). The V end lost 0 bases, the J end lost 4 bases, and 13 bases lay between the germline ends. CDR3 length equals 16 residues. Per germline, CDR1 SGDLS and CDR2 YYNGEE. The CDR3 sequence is CASSVARQGGTGELFF. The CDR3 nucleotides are TGTGCCAGCAGCGTAGCTCGGCAAGGAGGCACCGGGGAGCTGTTTTTT.

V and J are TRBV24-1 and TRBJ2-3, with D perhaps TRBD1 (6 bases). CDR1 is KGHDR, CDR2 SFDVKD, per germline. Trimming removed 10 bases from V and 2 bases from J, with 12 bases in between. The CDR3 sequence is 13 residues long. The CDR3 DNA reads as TGTGCCACAGAGGACAGCTTCACAGATACGCAGTATTTT. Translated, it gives CATEDSFTDTQYF.